This entry lists 5 T cell receptor beta chains sequenced from one sample in a study of beta chain features in type 1 diabetes. Study-wide points: Patients with Type 1 diabetes showed moderately but significantly shorter TCRB CDR3s in all four CD4+ subsets.

Their target antigens are unknown. TCRB transcripts that were expressed got sequenced, as all of the isolated RNA had been reverse transcribed. Libraries were prepared by immunoSEQ multiplex PCR; TCRdb keeps only in-frame clonotypes and omits some of them. Here the sample spans roughly 730,000 clones, roughly 13% being singletons. Sequencing was carried out using naive CD4+ T cells from blood. Receptor source: a man in his late teens or twenties with type 1 diabetes.

The rearrangement uses TRBV7-9 and TRBJ2-3; 8 nucleotides align to TRBD1. The CDR3 runs 14 residues. Per germline, CDR1 SEHNR and CDR2 FQNEAQ (reference sequence). V lost 7 bases and J lost 6; bases outside the gene matches: 9. The CDR3 DNA reads TGTGCCAGCACCCCTAAGGCAGGGGGCGATACGCAGTATTTT. Translating gives CASTPKAGGDTQYF.

This chain connects TRBV30 to TRBJ1-2; D not resolved. V was trimmed by 1 base and J by 8 bases, leaving 11 bases between them. The CDR3 sequence is 12 residues long. Germline CDR1 and CDR2: GTSNPN and SVGIG (reference sequence). The CDR3 nucleotides are TGTGCCTGGAGTGGCCACATTGTCGGCTACACCTTC. Its translation is CAWSGHIVGYTF.

This clone was picked up one time. The V and J genes are TRBV27 and TRBJ1-5; D is perhaps TRBD1 (5 bases). CDR3 length equals 14 residues. V shed 6 bases and J shed 7 bases, with 16 bases lying between them. Germline V gives CDR1 MNHEY, CDR2 SMNVEV (reference sequence). For the CDR3, the DNA is TGTGCCAGCAGACCCCCGGGGGTGGGGCAGCCCCAGCATTTT. This encodes CASRPPGVGQPQHF.

The V call is TRBV14, the J call TRBJ2-1; D is undetermined. Trimming took 0 bases from V and 11 from J, leaving 14 bases between them. Per germline, CDR1 SGHDN and CDR2 FVKESK. The CDR3 is 14 residues long. Written as DNA, the CDR3 is TGTGCCAGCAGCCAAGATTGGACCGGCTCCAAGCAGTTCTTC. Translation gives CASSQDWTGSKQFF. Complete variable domain (other parts from reference TRBV14 and TRBJ2-1): EAGVTQFPSHSVIEKGQTVTLRCDPISGHDNLYWYRRVMGKEIKFLLHFVKESKQDESGMPNNRFLAERTGGTYSTLKVQPAELEDSGVYFCASSQDWTGSKQFFGPGTRLTVL.

The chain's CDR3 is CASSDATGYVGYGYTF. CDR3 DNA: TGTGCCAGCAGTGACGCAACAGGGTATGTGGGCTATGGCTACACCTTC. V usage is TRBV2 and J usage is TRBJ1-2; tentatively, D is TRBD1 (6 bases). The CDR3 length is 16 residues. Trimming stripped 3 bases from V and 4 bases from J, with 18 bases between. Germline loops: CDR1 SNHLY, CDR2 FYNNEI. The full variable domain, with the rest looked up from reference TRBV2 and TRBJ1-2, is EPEVTQTPSHQVTQMGQEVILRCVPISNHLYFYWYRQILGQKVEFLVSFYNNEISEKSEIFDDQFSVERPDGSNFTLKIRSTKLEDSAMYFCASSDATGYVGYGYTFGSGTRLTVV.